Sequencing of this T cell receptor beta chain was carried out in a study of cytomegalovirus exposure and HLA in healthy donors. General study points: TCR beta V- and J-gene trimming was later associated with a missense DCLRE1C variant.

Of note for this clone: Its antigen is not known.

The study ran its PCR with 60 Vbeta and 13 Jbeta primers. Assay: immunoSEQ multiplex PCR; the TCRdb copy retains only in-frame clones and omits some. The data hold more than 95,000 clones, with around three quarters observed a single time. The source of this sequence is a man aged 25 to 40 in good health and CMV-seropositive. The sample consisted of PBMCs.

The CDR3 protein is CASSELVQGVYNEQFF. CDR3 DNA sequence: TGCGCCAGCAGTGAATTAGTTCAGGGGGTGTACAATGAGCAGTTCTTC. The chain recombines TRBV10-2 with TRBJ2-1, with 7 bases lining up with TRBD1. The length of the CDR3 is 16 residues. CDR1 and CDR2 (germline): WSHSY, SAAADI. The trim removed 3 bases at V and 4 bases at J, leaving 9 bases unmatched.